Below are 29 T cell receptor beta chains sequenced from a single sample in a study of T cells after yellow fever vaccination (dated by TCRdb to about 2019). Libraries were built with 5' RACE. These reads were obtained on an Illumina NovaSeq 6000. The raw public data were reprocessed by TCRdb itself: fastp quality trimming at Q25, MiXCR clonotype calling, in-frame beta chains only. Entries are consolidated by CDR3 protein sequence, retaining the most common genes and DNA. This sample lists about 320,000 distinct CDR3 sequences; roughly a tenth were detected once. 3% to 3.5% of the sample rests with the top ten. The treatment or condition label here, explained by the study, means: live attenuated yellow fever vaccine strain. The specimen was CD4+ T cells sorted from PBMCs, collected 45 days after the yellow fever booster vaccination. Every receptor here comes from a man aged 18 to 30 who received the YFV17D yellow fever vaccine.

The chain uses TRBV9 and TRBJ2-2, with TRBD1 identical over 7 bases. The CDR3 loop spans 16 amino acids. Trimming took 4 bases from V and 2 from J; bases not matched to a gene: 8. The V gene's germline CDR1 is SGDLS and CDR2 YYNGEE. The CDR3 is CASSPPGTVNTGELFF. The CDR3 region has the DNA TGTGCCAGCAGCCCTCCCGGGACAGTAAACACCGGGGAGCTGTTTTTT.

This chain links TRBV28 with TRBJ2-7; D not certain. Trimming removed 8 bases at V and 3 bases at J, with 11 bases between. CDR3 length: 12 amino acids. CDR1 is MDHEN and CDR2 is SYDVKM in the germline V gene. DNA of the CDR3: TGTGCCAGCTCCTTAAGTAGCTACGAGCAGTACGTC. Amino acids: CASSLSSYEQYV.

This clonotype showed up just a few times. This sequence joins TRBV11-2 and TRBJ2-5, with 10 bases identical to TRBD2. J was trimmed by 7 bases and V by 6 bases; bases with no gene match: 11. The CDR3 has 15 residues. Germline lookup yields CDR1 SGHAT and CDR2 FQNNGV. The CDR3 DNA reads TGTGCCAGCAGTCCTATACTAGCGGGGTCGGGGACCCAGTACTTC. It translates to CASSPILAGSGTQYF.

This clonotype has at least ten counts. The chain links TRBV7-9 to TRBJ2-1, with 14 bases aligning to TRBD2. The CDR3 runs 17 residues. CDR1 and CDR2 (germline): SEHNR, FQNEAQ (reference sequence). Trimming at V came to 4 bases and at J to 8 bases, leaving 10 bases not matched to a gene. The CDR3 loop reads CASSSGTSGGPRDEQFF. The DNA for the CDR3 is TGTGCCAGCAGCTCCGGGACTAGCGGGGGACCTAGGGATGAGCAGTTCTTC.

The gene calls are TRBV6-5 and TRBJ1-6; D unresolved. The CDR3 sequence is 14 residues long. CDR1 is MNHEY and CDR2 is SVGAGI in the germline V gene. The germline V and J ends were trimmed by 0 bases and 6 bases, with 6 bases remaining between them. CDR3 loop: CASSYSVGNSPLHF. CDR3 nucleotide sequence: TGTGCCAGCAGTTACTCAGTGGGTAATTCACCCCTCCACTTT.

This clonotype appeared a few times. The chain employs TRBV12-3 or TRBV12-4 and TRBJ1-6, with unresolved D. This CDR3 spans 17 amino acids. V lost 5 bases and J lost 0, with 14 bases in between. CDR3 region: CASSLKDPRSYNSPLHF. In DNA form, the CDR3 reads TGTGCCAGCAGTCTAAAGGATCCTCGCTCCTATAATTCACCCCTCCACTTT.

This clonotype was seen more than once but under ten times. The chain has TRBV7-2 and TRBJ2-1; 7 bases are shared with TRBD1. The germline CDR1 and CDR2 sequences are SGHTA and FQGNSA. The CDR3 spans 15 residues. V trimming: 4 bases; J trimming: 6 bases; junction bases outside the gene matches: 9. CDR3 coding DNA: TGTGCCAGCAGCTCCCGGGACAGAGGGGGCAATGAGCAGTTCTTC. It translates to CASSSRDRGGNEQFF.

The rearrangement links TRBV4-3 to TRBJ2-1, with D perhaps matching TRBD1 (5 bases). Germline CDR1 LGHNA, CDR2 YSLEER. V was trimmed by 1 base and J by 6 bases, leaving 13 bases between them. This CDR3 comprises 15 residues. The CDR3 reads CASSQVAGIPNEQFF. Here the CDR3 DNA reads TGCGCCAGCAGCCAAGTTGCAGGGATCCCCAATGAGCAGTTCTTC.

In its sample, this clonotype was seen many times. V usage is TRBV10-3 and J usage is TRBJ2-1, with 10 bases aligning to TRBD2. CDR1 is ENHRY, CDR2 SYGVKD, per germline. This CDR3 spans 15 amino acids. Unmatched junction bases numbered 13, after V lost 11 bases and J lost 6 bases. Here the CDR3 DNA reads TGTGCCGCTAAGTCGCTAGCGGGGGCGCTCAATGAGCAGTTCTTC. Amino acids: CAAKSLAGALNEQFF.

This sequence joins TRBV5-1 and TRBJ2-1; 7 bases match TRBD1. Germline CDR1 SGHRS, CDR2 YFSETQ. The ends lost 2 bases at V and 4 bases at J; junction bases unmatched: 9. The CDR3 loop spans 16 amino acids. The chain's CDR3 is CASSFSRDRAYNEQFF. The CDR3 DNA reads TGCGCCAGCAGCTTTTCCCGAGACAGGGCTTACAATGAGCAGTTCTTC.

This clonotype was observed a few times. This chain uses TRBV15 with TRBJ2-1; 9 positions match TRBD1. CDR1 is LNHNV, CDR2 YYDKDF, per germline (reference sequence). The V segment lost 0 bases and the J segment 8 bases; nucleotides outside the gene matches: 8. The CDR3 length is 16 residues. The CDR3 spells CATSRDRDRGDDEQFF. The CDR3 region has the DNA TGTGCCACCAGCAGAGATCGCGACAGGGGGGACGATGAGCAGTTCTTC.

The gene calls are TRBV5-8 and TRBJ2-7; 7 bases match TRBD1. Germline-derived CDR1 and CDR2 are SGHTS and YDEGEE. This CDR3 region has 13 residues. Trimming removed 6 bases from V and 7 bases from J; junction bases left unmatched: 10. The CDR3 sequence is CASTETGMDEQYV. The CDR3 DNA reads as TGTGCCAGCACCGAGACAGGGATGGATGAGCAGTACGTC.

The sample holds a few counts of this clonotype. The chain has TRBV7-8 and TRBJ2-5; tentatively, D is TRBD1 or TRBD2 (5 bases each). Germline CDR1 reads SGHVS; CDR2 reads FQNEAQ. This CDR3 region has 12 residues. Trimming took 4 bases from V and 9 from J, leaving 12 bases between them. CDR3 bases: TGTGCCAGCAGCTCCAGGCCGGGACCCCAGTACTTC. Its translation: CASSSRPGPQYF.

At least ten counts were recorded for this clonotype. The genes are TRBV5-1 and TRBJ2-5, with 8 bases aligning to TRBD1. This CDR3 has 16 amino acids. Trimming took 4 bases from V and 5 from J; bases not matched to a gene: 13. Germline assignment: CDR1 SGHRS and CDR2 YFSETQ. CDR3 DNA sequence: TGCGCCAGCAGCCCCGGGCTCGGACAGGGTTGGGAGACCCAGTACTTC. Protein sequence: CASSPGLGQGWETQYF.

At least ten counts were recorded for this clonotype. DNA for the CDR3: TGCGCCAGCAGCTTACAGGGATTTGAAGAGACCCAGTACTTC. Translation gives CASSLQGFEETQYF. The chain recombines TRBV5-1 with TRBJ2-5; TRBD1 is a possible D gene (6 bases). The length of the CDR3 is 14 residues. Germline V gene data show CDR1 as SGHRS and CDR2 as YFSETQ. The V gene lost 2 bases and the J gene lost 3 bases, with 11 bases spanning the gap.

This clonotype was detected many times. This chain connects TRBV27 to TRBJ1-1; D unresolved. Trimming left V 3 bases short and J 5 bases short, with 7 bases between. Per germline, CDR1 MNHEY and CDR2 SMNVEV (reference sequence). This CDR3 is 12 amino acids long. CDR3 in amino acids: CASSFFGTEAFF. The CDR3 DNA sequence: TGTGCCAGCAGTTTTTTTGGGACTGAAGCTTTCTTT.

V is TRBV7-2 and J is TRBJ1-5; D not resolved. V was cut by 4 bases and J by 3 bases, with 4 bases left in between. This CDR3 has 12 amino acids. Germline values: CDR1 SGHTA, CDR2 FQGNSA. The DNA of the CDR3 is TGTGCCAGCAGCTCACTCAATCAGCCCCAGCATTTT. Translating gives CASSSLNQPQHF.

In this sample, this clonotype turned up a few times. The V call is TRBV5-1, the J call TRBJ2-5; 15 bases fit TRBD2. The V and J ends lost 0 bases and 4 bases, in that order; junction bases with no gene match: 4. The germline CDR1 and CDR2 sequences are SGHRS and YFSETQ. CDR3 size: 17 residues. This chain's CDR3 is CASSLEGLAGGVETQYF. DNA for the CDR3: TGCGCCAGCAGCTTGGAGGGACTAGCGGGGGGTGTAGAGACCCAGTACTTC.

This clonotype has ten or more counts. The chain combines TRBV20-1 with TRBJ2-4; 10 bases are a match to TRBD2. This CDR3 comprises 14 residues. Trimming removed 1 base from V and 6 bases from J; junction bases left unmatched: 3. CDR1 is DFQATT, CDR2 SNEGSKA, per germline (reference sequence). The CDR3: CSARVRTSGNIQYF. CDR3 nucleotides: TGCAGTGCTAGAGTACGGACTAGCGGAAACATTCAGTACTTC.

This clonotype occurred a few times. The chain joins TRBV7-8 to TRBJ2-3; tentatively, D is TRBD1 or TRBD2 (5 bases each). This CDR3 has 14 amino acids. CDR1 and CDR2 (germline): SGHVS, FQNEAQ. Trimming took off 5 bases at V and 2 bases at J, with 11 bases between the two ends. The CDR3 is CASSPGPDTDTQYF. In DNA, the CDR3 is TGTGCCAGCAGCCCGGGACCGGACACAGATACGCAGTATTTT.

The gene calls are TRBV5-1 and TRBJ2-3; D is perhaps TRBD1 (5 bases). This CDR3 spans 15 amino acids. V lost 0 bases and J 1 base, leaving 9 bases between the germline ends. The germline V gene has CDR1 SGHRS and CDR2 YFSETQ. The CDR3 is CASSLDRFGTDTQYF. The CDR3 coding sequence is TGCGCCAGCAGCTTGGACAGGTTCGGCACAGATACGCAGTATTTT.

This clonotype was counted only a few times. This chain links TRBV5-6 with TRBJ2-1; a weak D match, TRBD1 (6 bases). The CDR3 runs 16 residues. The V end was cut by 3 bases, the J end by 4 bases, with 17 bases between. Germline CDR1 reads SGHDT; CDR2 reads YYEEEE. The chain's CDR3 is CASSSTTGGLYNEQFF. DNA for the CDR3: TGTGCCAGCAGCTCAACGACAGGTGGCCTTTACAATGAGCAGTTCTTC.

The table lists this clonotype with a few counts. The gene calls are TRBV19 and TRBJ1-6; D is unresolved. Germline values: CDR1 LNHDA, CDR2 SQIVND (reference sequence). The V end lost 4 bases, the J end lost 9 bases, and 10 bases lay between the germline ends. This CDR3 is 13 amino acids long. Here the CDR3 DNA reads TGTGCCAGTAGTACTCCGTTGCGTTCACCCCTCCACTTT. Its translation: CASSTPLRSPLHF.

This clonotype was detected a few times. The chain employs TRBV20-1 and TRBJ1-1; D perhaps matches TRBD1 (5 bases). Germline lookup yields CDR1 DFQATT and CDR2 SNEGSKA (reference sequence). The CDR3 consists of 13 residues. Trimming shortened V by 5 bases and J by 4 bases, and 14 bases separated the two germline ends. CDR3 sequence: CSAPRGTPTEAFF. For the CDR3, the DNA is TGCAGTGCTCCTCGGGGGACCCCCACTGAAGCTTTCTTT.

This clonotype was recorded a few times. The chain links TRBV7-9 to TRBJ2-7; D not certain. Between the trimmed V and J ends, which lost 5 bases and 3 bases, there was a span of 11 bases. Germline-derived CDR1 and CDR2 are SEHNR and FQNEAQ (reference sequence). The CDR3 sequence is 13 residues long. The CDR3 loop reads CASSPIEDYEQYF. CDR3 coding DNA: TGTGCCAGCAGCCCCATCGAGGACTACGAGCAGTACTTC.

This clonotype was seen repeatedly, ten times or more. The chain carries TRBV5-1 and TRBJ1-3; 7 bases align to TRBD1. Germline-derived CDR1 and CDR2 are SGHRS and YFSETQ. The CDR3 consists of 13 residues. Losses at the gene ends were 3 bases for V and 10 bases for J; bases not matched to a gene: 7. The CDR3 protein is CASSWDSLGTIYF. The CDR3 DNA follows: TGCGCCAGCAGCTGGGACAGCCTTGGAACCATATATTTT.

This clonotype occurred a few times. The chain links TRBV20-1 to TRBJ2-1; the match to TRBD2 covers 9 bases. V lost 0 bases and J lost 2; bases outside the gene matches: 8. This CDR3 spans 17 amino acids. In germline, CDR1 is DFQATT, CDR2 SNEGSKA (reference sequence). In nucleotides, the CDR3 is TGCAGTGCTAGAGATGTATCTGGCGGGGGGGCCTACAATGAGCAGTTCTTC. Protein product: CSARDVSGGGAYNEQFF.

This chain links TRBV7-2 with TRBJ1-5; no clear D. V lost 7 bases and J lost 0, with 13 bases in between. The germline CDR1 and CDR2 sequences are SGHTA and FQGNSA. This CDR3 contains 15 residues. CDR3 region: CASTVDPSSNQPQHF. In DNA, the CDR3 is TGTGCCAGCACCGTAGATCCCAGTAGCAATCAGCCCCAGCATTTT.

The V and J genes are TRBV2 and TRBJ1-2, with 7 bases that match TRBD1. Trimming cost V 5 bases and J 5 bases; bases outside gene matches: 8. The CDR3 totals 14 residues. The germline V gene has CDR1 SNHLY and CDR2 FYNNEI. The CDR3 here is CASSPRGRGYGYTF. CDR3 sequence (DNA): TGTGCCAGCAGTCCGAGGGGGCGCGGATATGGCTACACCTTC.